Listed below are T cell receptor beta chains from one sample, sequenced in a study of blood T cell repertoires in COVID-19. Sequencing was performed with immunoSEQ multiplex PCR; in TCRdb, only in-frame clones are kept and a portion is missing. The data hold under 300,000 clones, with 88% observed a single time. The sequenced material came from PBMCs or T cells enriched from blood (not recorded which). The source is a woman between 40 and 50 years old with acute COVID-19. The CDR3 runs from the conserved cysteine through the conserved F or W. The D gene is left open where the match is weak. The size entry is marked missing in some rows and otherwise reads once, few, many or a size class.

TRBD1 | TRBJ1-2 | - | TRBV3-1/TRBV3-2 | CASSQATGSMGYTF | TGTGCCAGCAGCCAGGCGACAGGGTCGATGGGCTACACCTTC
TRBD1 | TRBJ1-1 | - | TRBV18 | CASSPQGAGYTEAFF | TGTGCCAGCTCACCACAGGGGGCGGGGTACACTGAAGCTTTCTTT
- | TRBJ1-3 | - | TRBV7-2 | CASSFGGFSGNTIYF | TGTGCCAGCAGCTTCGGGGGATTCTCTGGAAACACCATATATTTT
TRBD2 | TRBJ2-5 | - | TRBV9 | CASSVEGGGGAWEETQYF | TGTGCCAGCAGCGTAGAAGGTGGCGGGGGGGCCTGGGAGGAGACCCAGTACTTC
TRBD1 | TRBJ2-7 | - | TRBV5-4 | CASSPRTGATYEQYF | TGTGCCAGCAGCCCACGGACAGGGGCCACCTACGAGCAGTACTTC
- | TRBJ2-5 | - | TRBV20-1 | CSAPQQETQYF | TGCAGTGCTCCCCAGCAAGAGACCCAGTACTTC
- | TRBJ2-2 | - | TRBV30 | CAWSNTGDDTGELFF | TGTGCCTGGAGTAATACGGGGGATGACACCGGGGAGCTGTTTTTT
TRBD1 | TRBJ1-6 | - | TRBV19 | CASSFPQGVNSPLHF | TGTGCCAGTAGTTTTCCGCAGGGGGTAAATTCACCCCTCCACTTT
- | TRBJ1-1 | - | TRBV7-7 | CASSLRGNTEAFF | TGTGCCAGCAGCCTACGGGGAAACACTGAAGCTTTCTTT
TRBD2 | TRBJ2-3 | few | TRBV7-8 | CASSLGLASGRLTDTQYF | TGTGCCAGCAGCTTAGGGCTGGCTAGCGGGAGGCTAACAGATACGCAGTATTTT
- | TRBJ1-6 | - | TRBV18 | CASSPGPGTNSPLHF | TGTGCCAGCTCACCAGGTCCGGGAACTAATTCACCCCTCCACTTT
- | TRBJ2-5 | - | TRBV29-1 | CSVAQETQYF | TGCAGCGTTGCTCAGGAGACCCAGTACTTC
- | TRBJ1-2 | - | TRBV9 | CASSVGAAFYGYTF | TGTGCCAGCAGCGTGGGGGCAGCTTTCTATGGCTACACCTTC
- | TRBJ1-1 | - | TRBV12-5 | CASGYGAATEAFF | TGTGCTAGTGGTTACGGTGCTGCCACTGAAGCTTTCTTT
TRBD1 | TRBJ1-2 | - | TRBV6-5 | CASSSSRDRWGGYTF | TGTGCCAGCAGCTCCTCCCGGGACAGGTGGGGTGGCTACACCTTC
- | TRBJ2-4 | - | TRBV7-9 | CASSLPGGKNIQYF | TGTGCCAGCAGCCTCCCCGGGGGCAAAAACATTCAGTACTTC
- | TRBJ2-3 | - | TRBV6-1 | CASSDILATGIVTDTQYF | TGTGCCAGCAGTGACATCCTAGCAACAGGGATCGTGACAGATACGCAGTATTTT
- | TRBJ1-1 | - | TRBV5-1 | CASSLVGAGASLGTEAFF | TGCGCCAGCAGCTTGGTAGGGGCAGGGGCCTCCTTGGGCACTGAAGCTTTCTTT
TRBD2 | TRBJ2-2 | - | TRBV5-1 | CASSLGSGASNTGELFF | TGCGCCAGCAGCTTGGGTAGCGGGGCTTCGAACACCGGGGAGCTGTTTTTT
- | TRBJ1-6 | few | TRBV7-9 | CASSLEGPNTGSPLHF | TGTGCCAGCAGCTTAGAAGGACCCAACACGGGGTCACCCCTCCACTTT
- | TRBJ2-5 | - | TRBV11-2 | CASSFGYHRPRQETQYF | TGTGCCAGCAGCTTTGGCTACCATAGACCTAGACAAGAGACCCAGTACTTC
TRBD2 | TRBJ2-5 | - | TRBV6-2/TRBV6-3 | CASSYGPSGTRTETQYF | TGTGCCAGCAGTTACGGGCCTAGCGGGACGAGGACGGAGACCCAGTACTTC
TRBD2 | TRBJ2-7 | - | TRBV2 | CASLLAGGRYEQYF | TGTGCCAGCCTCCTAGCGGGGGGCAGGTACGAGCAGTACTTC
TRBD2 | TRBJ2-3 | many | TRBV7-9 | CASSSGGSYTDTQYF | TGTGCCAGCAGCTCAGGCGGGAGTTACACAGATACGCAGTATTTT
- | TRBJ1-4 | - | TRBV5-1 | CASRPGSKYNEKLFF | TGCGCCAGCAGACCTGGTAGTAAATATAATGAAAAACTGTTTTTT
- | TRBJ1-2 | once | TRBV5-6 | CASSFYFEESYGYTF | TGTGCCAGCAGCTTCTATTTTGAGGAGAGCTATGGCTACACCTTC
- | TRBJ1-2 | - | TRBV11-3 | CASSLVTDDGYTF | TGTGCCAGCAGCTTAGTGACAGATGATGGCTACACCTTC
- | TRBJ2-3 | - | TRBV9 | CASSGATSPSTDTQYF | TGTGCCAGCAGCGGGGCTACTAGTCCTAGCACAGATACGCAGTATTTT
TRBD1 | TRBJ1-6 | - | TRBV11-2 | CASRGQGYNSPLHF | TGTGCCAGCAGGGGACAGGGTTATAATTCACCCCTCCACTTT
TRBD2 | TRBJ2-4 | - | TRBV5-1 | CASSFGTSGGVNIQYF | TGCGCCAGCAGCTTCGGGACTAGCGGGGGTGTAAACATTCAGTACTTC
TRBD1 | TRBJ2-5 | - | TRBV29-1 | CSADRAAGETQYF | TGCAGCGCGGACAGGGCGGCCGGAGAGACCCAGTACTTC
- | TRBJ1-5 | few | TRBV27 | CASRQRPPGRGHNQPQHF | TGTGCCAGCAGGCAGCGGCCACCGGGACGGGGACACAATCAGCCCCAGCATTTT
TRBD1 | TRBJ1-2 | - | TRBV13 | CASSYGKNRGDGYTF | TGTGCCAGCAGCTACGGGAAGAACAGGGGCGATGGCTACACCTTC
- | TRBJ2-4 | - | TRBV5-1 | CASSSHALYPDSIAKNIQYF | TGCGCCAGCAGCTCCCATGCCCTGTACCCTGACTCTATAGCCAAAAACATTCAGTACTTC
- | TRBJ1-5 | - | TRBV6-5 | CASSPDRGSNQPQHF | TGTGCCAGCAGTCCGGACAGAGGGAGCAATCAGCCCCAGCATTTT
TRBD1 | TRBJ1-5 | once | TRBV19 | CASLPGRGQDNQPQHF | TGTGCCAGCCTACCAGGTAGGGGGCAGGACAATCAGCCCCAGCATTTT
- | TRBJ2-7 | - | TRBV18 | CASSPTGKGYEQYF | TGTGCCAGCTCACCCACAGGGAAGGGCTACGAGCAGTACTTC
- | TRBJ2-1 | - | TRBV6-5 | CASSYGAGFNEQFF | TGTGCCAGCAGTTACGGGGCCGGGTTCAATGAGCAGTTCTTC
- | TRBJ1-1 | - | TRBV28 | CASSFATLEGTGTEAFF | TGTGCCAGCAGTTTCGCTACACTGGAGGGGACTGGCACTGAAGCTTTCTTT
- | TRBJ2-3 | - | TRBV7-9 | CASSRSSTDTQYF | TGTGCCAGCAGCCGGTCTAGCACAGATACGCAGTATTTT
- | TRBJ2-3 | - | TRBV19 | CASSHLRVPSTDTQYF | TGTGCCAGTAGCCACCTTCGAGTCCCAAGCACAGATACGCAGTATTTT
TRBD2 | TRBJ2-2 | - | TRBV19 | CATGLAGGINTGELFF | TGTGCCACCGGACTAGCGGGGGGGATAAACACCGGGGAGCTGTTTTTT
- | TRBJ1-2 | few | TRBV6-5 | CASSTGVYGYTF | TGTGCCAGCAGCACAGGTGTATATGGCTACACCTTC
- | TRBJ2-1 | - | TRBV6-2/TRBV6-3 | CASSRIDPGFNNEQFF | TGTGCCAGCAGTCGAATCGACCCGGGATTTAACAATGAGCAGTTCTTC
- | TRBJ1-1 | - | TRBV12-3/TRBV12-4 | CASSLFRETEAFF | TGTGCCAGCAGTTTATTCAGGGAAACTGAAGCTTTCTTT
- | TRBJ1-1 | once | TRBV7-7 | CASSLGENTEAFF | TGTGCTAGCAGCTTAGGAGAGAACACTGAAGCTTTCTTT
- | TRBJ1-2 | - | TRBV30 | CAWSPPGDTYGYTF | TGTGCCTGGAGCCCCCCGGGAGATACGTATGGCTACACCTTC
TRBD2 | TRBJ2-1 | - | TRBV27 | CASSWGLEVDEQFF | TGTGCCAGCAGTTGGGGACTAGAGGTAGATGAGCAGTTCTTC
- | TRBJ2-7 | - | TRBV2 | CASSGQRSLF | TGTGCCAGCAGTGGACAGAGGTCCCTTTTC
TRBD1 | TRBJ1-2 | - | TRBV2 | CASSGDRLGGYTF | TGTGCCAGCAGCGGGGACAGGCTCGGTGGCTACACCTTC
TRBD1 | TRBJ1-5 | - | TRBV7-9 | CASSAQGAGNQPQHF | TGTGCCAGCAGCGCACAGGGGGCAGGCAATCAGCCCCAGCATTTT
- | TRBJ1-4 | few | TRBV6-5 | CASSTGRTNEKLFF | TGTGCCAGCAGCACAGGGAGAACTAATGAAAAACTGTTTTTT
TRBD1 | TRBJ2-5 | - | TRBV7-9 | CASSFRDRIVETQYF | TGTGCCAGCAGCTTCCGGGACAGGATAGTGGAGACCCAGTACTTC
- | TRBJ1-6 | - | TRBV11-2 | CASSLFPGNNSPLHF | TGTGCCAGCAGCTTATTCCCCGGGAACAATTCACCCCTCCACTTT
- | TRBJ2-1 | once | TRBV5-1 | CASQDSSYNEQFF | TGCGCCAGCCAGGACAGCTCCTACAATGAGCAGTTCTTC